This T cell receptor beta chain was identified in a study of blood T cell repertoires in COVID-19. Overall study context: From the United States, Italy and Spain came samples of acute and convalescent COVID-19. T cells, B-cell-depleted T cells, or PBMCs provided the cDNA or gDNA that served as material.

Trimming at V came to 4 bases and at J to 0 bases, leaving 9 bases not matched to a gene. The CDR3 spans 17 residues. CDR1 is LNHDA, CDR2 SQIVND, per germline (reference sequence). Study processing details: For nucleated cells, counts were estimated from reference gene primer amplification. The assay was immunoSEQ multiplex PCR, and TCRdb's table has in-frame clones only and misses some. V and J calls and clone size are copied from that table; D and trimming were computed from the DNA. Of around 170,000 clones in the sample, 86% were seen once. Sequencing input: peripheral blood. The source is a woman in her 30s with active or convalescent COVID-19. The chain employs TRBV19 and TRBJ1-3; 7 nucleotides align to TRBD1. The CDR3: CASSKTRQGISGNTIYF. CDR3 nucleotides: TGTGCCAGTAGTAAAACCCGACAGGGCATCTCTGGAAACACCATATATTTT.